The clone carrying this T cell receptor beta chain was picked up a small number of times. The antigen is not known. This CDR3 has 11 residues. The V end lost 7 bases, the J end lost 6 bases, and 8 bases lay between the germline ends. TCRdb re-analysed the reads in MiXCR, keeping a single row per CDR3 protein. In the table there are some 920,000 distinct CDR3 sequences, around 31% of which are singletons. The source of the sample is a study of T cell repertoires in cytomegalovirus infection. Overall study context: CMV epitopes in the study were HLA-C-restricted (recently identified) and HLA-B-restricted (well studied). Public signatures in TCR beta pointed to CMV infection and matching HLA type. Findings and caveats of the study: The ex vivo response showed dominance by HLA-C-restricted CMV-specific TCR beta clonotypes. Of the TCR beta families, the public ones yielded a cumulative frequency that identified carriers of CMV plus the relevant HLA.

This specimen consisted of cultured CD8+ T cells from PBMCs, obtained from culture after CMV antigen stimulation. This chain links TRBV12-3 or TRBV12-4 with TRBJ2-3, with D uncertain. The receptor was isolated from a human donor in good health (CMV status not recorded). Some clones in this sample may be carry-over from other donors' samples. In DNA, the CDR3 is TGTGCCAGCACCTCCGGGGATACGCAGTATTTT. Translation: CASTSGDTQYF.